The rows below give T cell receptor beta chains drawn from one sample of a study of cytomegalovirus exposure and HLA in healthy donors. Clones were sequenced by immunoSEQ multiplex PCR, and TCRdb holds only the in-frame ones, with some missing. The sample includes roughly 90,000 clones, 82% seen only once; the top ten take more than 3%. Sequenced sample: PBMCs. The receptors originated from a man aged 25 to 40 in good health and CMV-seropositive. The CDR3 runs from the conserved cysteine through the conserved F or W. A D gene is named only where the DNA matches it firmly. Clone size is stated in some rows and not others, as once, few, many or a class when expanded.

TRBJ2-2	TRBD2	.	TRBV6-4	16	TGTGCCGTAGGGACTAGCGGGAGGGCCGGCACCGGGGAGCTGTTTTTT	CAVGTSGRAGTGELFF
TRBJ2-7	TRBD2	few	TRBV6-5	14	TGTGCCAGCAGAAGGACTAGCGGGAACTACGAGCAGTACTTC	CASRRTSGNYEQYF
TRBJ1-5	.	.	TRBV2	11	TGTGCCAGCCGAGCTGCACAGCCCCAGCATTTT	CASRAAQPQHF
TRBJ1-1	TRBD1	.	TRBV7-9	14	TGTGCCAGCAGCTTATGGGACAGCAACACTGAAGCTTTCTTT	CASSLWDSNTEAFF
TRBJ2-2	TRBD1	.	TRBV2	15	TGTGCCAGCAAAAATTTAAGGGGGACAGCTGGGGAGCTGTTTTTT	CASKNLRGTAGELFF
TRBJ2-4	TRBD1	.	TRBV14	16	TGTGCCAGCAGCCCTAGACAGGGGTGGACCAAAAACATTCAGTACTTC	CASSPRQGWTKNIQYF
TRBJ2-3	TRBD2	.	TRBV18	20	TGTGCCAGCTCACCACTGCCCCCCCTGGGACTAGCGGGGATCACAGATACGCAGTATTTT	CASSPLPPLGLAGITDTQYF
TRBJ2-1	.	.	TRBV7-9	13	TGTGCCAGCAGCCAACCAGGGGACGATGAGCAGTTCTTC	CASSQPGDDEQFF
TRBJ2-4	TRBD2	.	TRBV27	13	TGTGCCAGCAGTTTAGTTCGGGAGGGCCGCCTGTACTTC	CASSLVREGRLYF
TRBJ1-1	.	.	TRBV29-1	13	TGCAGCGTTGACAGGCAAAAGGTCGCTGAAGCTTTCTTT	CSVDRQKVAEAFF
TRBJ2-2	.	.	TRBV9	14	TGTGCCAGCAAAAGGACTGGGAACACCGGGGAGCTGTTTTTT	CASKRTGNTGELFF
TRBJ2-1	.	.	TRBV29-1	14	TGCAGCGTTGCGGGGAAGAGCTCCTACAATGAGCAGTTCTTC	CSVAGKSSYNEQFF
TRBJ1-5	TRBD1	few	TRBV6-1	13	TGTGCCAGCAGCGACAGGGCTGCTCAGCCCCAGCATTTT	CASSDRAAQPQHF
TRBJ2-1	.	.	TRBV7-9	15	TGTGCCAGCAGCTTTAGCACCTCCTCCTACAATGAGCAGTTCTTC	CASSFSTSSYNEQFF
TRBJ2-2	TRBD1	.	TRBV5-1	15	TGCGCCAGCAGCGCGGGACAGGGGGCTATCGGGGAGCTGTTTTTT	CASSAGQGAIGELFF
TRBJ2-3	.	.	TRBV30	16	TGTGCCTGGATTGCCCGCAGGGGATCCCCGACCGGTACGCAGTATTTT	CAWIARRGSPTGTQYF
TRBJ2-1	.	.	TRBV30	15	TGTGCCTGGACTCGGGATGCCGTCTCCTACAATGAGCAGTTCTTC	CAWTRDAVSYNEQFF
TRBJ2-2	TRBD2	.	TRBV19	16	TGTGCCAGTAGTAGCTGGACTAGCCCGAACACCGGGGAGCTGTTTTTT	CASSSWTSPNTGELFF
TRBJ1-4	.	once	TRBV4-1	15	TGCGCCAGCAGCCACGACCTCGTGGCGGGCGAAAAACTGTTTTTT	CASSHDLVAGEKLFF
TRBJ2-7	TRBD2	.	TRBV6-1	15	TGTGCCAGCAGTTGGGGGGGAACTAAATCCTACGAGCAGTACTTC	CASSWGGTKSYEQYF
TRBJ2-1	TRBD2	.	TRBV15	16	TGTGCCACCAGCAGAGGGGGAGCGGGGGGGTACAATGAGCAGTTCTTC	CATSRGGAGGYNEQFF
TRBJ2-7	TRBD2	.	TRBV5-1	15	TGCGCCAGCAGCTCTACTAGCGGACCGAATTACGAGCAGTACTTC	CASSSTSGPNYEQYF
TRBJ2-2	.	few	TRBV9	13	TGTGCCAGCAGCGTAGACGGCACCGGGGAGCTGTTTTTT	CASSVDGTGELFF
TRBJ2-1	.	.	TRBV19	13	TGTGCCAGTAGTATGAGGCCGCGGAATGAGCAGTTCTTC	CASSMRPRNEQFF
TRBJ1-5	.	.	TRBV28	14	TGTGCCAGCAGCACTGACAGTAGCAATCAGCCCCAGCATTTT	CASSTDSSNQPQHF
TRBJ1-6	TRBD1	.	TRBV28	18	TGTGCCAGCAGTCACATCGCCCCAGGGACAGGGGGCGGCTCACCCCTCCACTTT	CASSHIAPGTGGGSPLHF
TRBJ2-1	.	once	TRBV6-1	13	TGTGCCAGCGGTGGGAGACTTTACAATGAGCAGTTCTTC	CASGGRLYNEQFF
TRBJ1-5	.	.	TRBV5-1	18	TGCGCCAGCAGCCCGAGAAGCAGGGAAAAGGTCGTCAATCAGCCCCAGCATTTT	CASSPRSREKVVNQPQHF
TRBJ2-5	.	.	TRBV27	15	TGTGCCAGCAGTTTACGGGTCCCCCTCCAAGAGACCCAGTACTTC	CASSLRVPLQETQYF
TRBJ1-1	.	.	TRBV13	18	TGTGCCAGCAGCCCGCTTCGTGGAGGGCGACCCATGAACACTGAAGCTTTCTTT	CASSPLRGGRPMNTEAFF
TRBJ1-3	TRBD1	.	TRBV6-5	15	TGTGCCAGCAGTTACGGACAGGACTCTGGAAACACCATATATTTT	CASSYGQDSGNTIYF
TRBJ2-2	.	.	TRBV11-3	15	TGTGCCAGCAGCTTAGTGGGAGGTTTCACCGGGGAGCTGTTTTTT	CASSLVGGFTGELFF
TRBJ2-3	TRBD1	.	TRBV11-3	15	TGTGCCAGCAGCTCCCCGGGACAGGGGTCAGATACGCAGTATTTT	CASSSPGQGSDTQYF
TRBJ2-2	TRBD1	.	TRBV28	15	TGTGCCAGCACCTCCCGGGACAGGGGGGCCGGGGAGCTGTTTTTT	CASTSRDRGAGELFF
TRBJ2-2	.	.	TRBV5-4	15	TGTGCCAGCAGCCCTGTCCTGACCGGGACCGGGGAGCTGTTTTTT	CASSPVLTGTGELFF
TRBJ2-3	TRBD2	.	TRBV27	18	TGTGCCAGCACCCCCCGCTGGACTAGCGGGAGGGTGTCAGATACGCAGTATTTT	CASTPRWTSGRVSDTQYF
TRBJ1-2	.	.	TRBV30	15	TGTGCCTGGTTGGGCAGGACAGCCAGACTCTATGGCTACACCTTC	CAWLGRTARLYGYTF
TRBJ2-1	TRBD1	.	TRBV5-1	16	TGCGCCAGCAGCTTGTCCGATAGACAGGGTACACATGAGCAGTTCTTC	CASSLSDRQGTHEQFF
TRBJ1-5	.	.	TRBV2	12	TGTGCCAGCGGACATTACAATCAGCCCCAGCATTTT	CASGHYNQPQHF
TRBJ2-7	.	.	TRBV25-1	14	TGTGCCAGCAGTGAGGCCAGGCCCTTCGGCGAGCAGTACTTC	CASSEARPFGEQYF
TRBJ2-7	TRBD1	.	TRBV6-6	15	TGTGCCAGCAGCTACACACGGGACAGGGACTCCGAGCAGTACTTC	CASSYTRDRDSEQYF
TRBJ2-1	.	.	TRBV10-3	14	TGTGCCATCAGCCGGGAAACGCTGGGGGGTGAGCAGTTCTTC	CAISRETLGGEQFF
TRBJ1-5	TRBD1	.	TRBV7-2	16	TGTGCCAGCAGCCTTAGATGGACAGGGTTCAATCAGCCCCAGCATTTT	CASSLRWTGFNQPQHF